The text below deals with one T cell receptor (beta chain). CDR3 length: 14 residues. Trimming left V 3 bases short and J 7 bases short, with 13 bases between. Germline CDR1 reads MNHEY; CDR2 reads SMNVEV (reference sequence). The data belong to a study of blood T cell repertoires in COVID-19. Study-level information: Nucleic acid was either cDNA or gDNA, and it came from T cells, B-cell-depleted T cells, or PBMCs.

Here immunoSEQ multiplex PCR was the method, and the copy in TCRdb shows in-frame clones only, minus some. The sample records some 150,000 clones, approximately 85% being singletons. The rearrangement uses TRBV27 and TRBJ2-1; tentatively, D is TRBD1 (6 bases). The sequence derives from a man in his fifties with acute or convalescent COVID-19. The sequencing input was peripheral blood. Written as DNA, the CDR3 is TGTGCCAGCAGTTTTAGGGGGAGTGGGAATGAGCAGTTCTTC. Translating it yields CASSFRGSGNEQFF.